The rows below give T cell receptor beta chains drawn from one sample of a study of blood T cells in healthy people across ages. TCRdb recomputed calls from the 5' RACE reads with MiXCR, one row per CDR3 protein. This sample has roughly 1.4 million distinct CDR3 sequences; 45% to 70% occur once, and the top ten carry 6.5% to 8.5%. What was sequenced was blood. The receptors stem from a man younger than 35 in good health. The CDR3 runs from the conserved cysteine through the conserved F or W. Each record gives: clone size, CDR3 length, D gene, V gene, J gene, CDR3 protein, CDR3 DNA. A D gene is named only where the DNA matches it firmly. A row's size may be missing; if present it is once, few, many or a size class.

clone_size: NA
cdr3_length: 14
d_call: NA
v_call: TRBV7-2
j_call: TRBJ2-7
cdr3_aa: CASSLRAGHDEQYF
cdr3_nt: TGTGCCAGCAGCTTAAGGGCGGGACACGACGAGCAGTACTTC

clone_size: few
cdr3_length: 16
d_call: TRBD2
v_call: TRBV4-1
j_call: TRBJ2-7
cdr3_aa: CASSQDFGLAGPEQYF
cdr3_nt: TGCGCCAGCAGCCAAGATTTCGGACTAGCGGGACCCGAGCAGTACTTC

clone_size: NA
cdr3_length: 16
d_call: NA
v_call: TRBV20-1
j_call: TRBJ1-2
cdr3_aa: CSAPAWEADTNYGYTF
cdr3_nt: TGCAGTGCCCCGGCTTGGGAGGCCGATACTAACTATGGCTACACCTTC

clone_size: once
cdr3_length: 17
d_call: NA
v_call: TRBV7-2
j_call: TRBJ2-7
cdr3_aa: CASSLVEDVRAFYEQYF
cdr3_nt: TGTGCCAGCAGCTTAGTAGAAGACGTAAGGGCCTTCTACGAGCAGTACTTC

clone_size: NA
cdr3_length: 15
d_call: NA
v_call: TRBV20-1
j_call: TRBJ1-2
cdr3_aa: CSAREPRGHGYGYTF
cdr3_nt: TGCAGTGCTAGAGAACCACGAGGGCATGGCTATGGCTACACCTTC

clone_size: NA
cdr3_length: 15
d_call: TRBD1
v_call: TRBV18
j_call: TRBJ2-1
cdr3_aa: CASSLPGQGAREQFF
cdr3_nt: TGTGCCAGCTCACTCCCGGGACAGGGGGCGCGGGAGCAGTTCTTC

clone_size: few
cdr3_length: 13
d_call: TRBD1
v_call: TRBV6-1
j_call: TRBJ2-5
cdr3_aa: CASRGQGKETQYF
cdr3_nt: TGTGCCAGCAGGGGACAGGGAAAAGAGACCCAGTACTTC

clone_size: NA
cdr3_length: 14
d_call: NA
v_call: TRBV6-2/TRBV6-3
j_call: TRBJ1-1
cdr3_aa: CASSPPGRDRQAFF
cdr3_nt: TGTGCCAGCTCTCCCCCGGGCAGGGACCGACAAGCTTTCTTT

clone_size: NA
cdr3_length: 12
d_call: NA
v_call: TRBV10-3
j_call: TRBJ2-5
cdr3_aa: CAISDIGETQYF
cdr3_nt: TGTGCCATCAGTGATATAGGAGAGACCCAGTACTTC

clone_size: NA
cdr3_length: 12
d_call: NA
v_call: TRBV6-1
j_call: TRBJ2-3
cdr3_aa: CASNLRADTQYF
cdr3_nt: TGTGCCAGCAATCTCAGGGCAGATACGCAGTATTTT

clone_size: few
cdr3_length: 13
d_call: NA
v_call: TRBV20-1
j_call: TRBJ2-4
cdr3_aa: CSASPQVGNIQYF
cdr3_nt: TGCAGTGCTAGCCCACAGGTTGGGAACATTCAGTACTTC

clone_size: NA
cdr3_length: 18
d_call: TRBD1
v_call: TRBV10-3
j_call: TRBJ2-7
cdr3_aa: CAISESTGQAGGFYEQYF
cdr3_nt: TGTGCCATCAGTGAGTCGACGGGACAGGCAGGAGGATTCTACGAGCAGTACTTC

clone_size: NA
cdr3_length: 14
d_call: NA
v_call: TRBV12-3/TRBV12-4
j_call: TRBJ2-7
cdr3_aa: CASSPSDSSYEQYF
cdr3_nt: TGTGCCAGCAGTCCTAGCGATAGCTCCTACGAGCAGTACTTC

clone_size: NA
cdr3_length: 11
d_call: NA
v_call: TRBV6-5
j_call: TRBJ2-1
cdr3_aa: CASSWRDEQFF
cdr3_nt: TGTGCCAGCAGTTGGAGGGATGAGCAGTTCTTC

clone_size: few
cdr3_length: 14
d_call: NA
v_call: TRBV29-1
j_call: TRBJ2-1
cdr3_aa: CSVDEEGGRNEQFF
cdr3_nt: TGCAGCGTTGATGAGGAAGGTGGTAGGAATGAGCAGTTCTTC

clone_size: NA
cdr3_length: 11
d_call: NA
v_call: TRBV29-1
j_call: TRBJ2-5
cdr3_aa: CSVPTQETQYF
cdr3_nt: TGCAGCGTTCCGACTCAGGAGACCCAGTACTTC

clone_size: NA
cdr3_length: 16
d_call: TRBD2
v_call: TRBV9
j_call: TRBJ2-5
cdr3_aa: CASSEGLAVYQETQYF
cdr3_nt: TGTGCCAGCAGCGAGGGACTAGCGGTATACCAAGAGACCCAGTACTTC

clone_size: few
cdr3_length: 12
d_call: NA
v_call: TRBV6-1
j_call: TRBJ1-2
cdr3_aa: CASSEEVYGYTF
cdr3_nt: TGTGCCAGCAGTGAGGAGGTCTATGGCTACACCTTC

clone_size: NA
cdr3_length: 15
d_call: NA
v_call: TRBV5-6
j_call: TRBJ2-1
cdr3_aa: CASSLVGGEYNEQFF
cdr3_nt: TGTGCCAGCAGCTTGGTCGGAGGGGAGTACAATGAGCAGTTCTTC

clone_size: NA
cdr3_length: 17
d_call: NA
v_call: TRBV24-1
j_call: TRBJ2-1
cdr3_aa: CATSDLKGPDSYNEQFF
cdr3_nt: TGTGCCACCAGTGATTTAAAGGGTCCGGACTCCTACAATGAGCAGTTCTTC

clone_size: NA
cdr3_length: 13
d_call: NA
v_call: TRBV20-1
j_call: TRBJ2-7
cdr3_aa: CSASTTQSYEQYF
cdr3_nt: TGCAGTGCTAGTACGACGCAGTCCTACGAGCAGTACTTC

clone_size: NA
cdr3_length: 15
d_call: NA
v_call: TRBV6-5
j_call: TRBJ2-1
cdr3_aa: CASSLGLPEYNEQFF
cdr3_nt: TGTGCCAGCAGTTTAGGACTGCCCGAGTACAATGAGCAGTTCTTC

clone_size: NA
cdr3_length: 12
d_call: TRBD1
v_call: TRBV10-3
j_call: TRBJ1-1
cdr3_aa: CAISDRVGEAFF
cdr3_nt: TGTGCCATCAGCGACAGGGTTGGTGAAGCTTTCTTT

clone_size: NA
cdr3_length: 11
d_call: NA
v_call: TRBV30
j_call: TRBJ2-1
cdr3_aa: CAWKHHNEQFF
cdr3_nt: TGTGCCTGGAAACATCACAATGAGCAGTTCTTC

clone_size: NA
cdr3_length: 14
d_call: NA
v_call: TRBV9
j_call: TRBJ2-3
cdr3_aa: CASSVVRNTDTQYF
cdr3_nt: TGTGCCAGCAGCGTAGTAAGAAACACAGATACGCAGTATTTT

clone_size: NA
cdr3_length: 15
d_call: NA
v_call: TRBV21-1
j_call: TRBJ2-5
cdr3_aa: CASSKAGRPKETQYF
cdr3_nt: TGTGCCAGCAGCAAAGCGGGCAGACCCAAAGAGACCCAGTACTTC

clone_size: NA
cdr3_length: 16
d_call: NA
v_call: TRBV7-2
j_call: TRBJ1-2
cdr3_aa: CASSTAQRLKVYGYTF
cdr3_nt: TGTGCCAGCAGCACCGCGCAAAGGCTTAAGGTTTATGGCTACACCTTC